This T cell receptor beta chain was profiled in a study of blood T cell repertoires in COVID-19. Participants' own reports of clinical history determined their cohort assignment. Up to 2 weeks before entering the study, exposed participants had met a COVID-19 case. The CDR3 has 14 amino acids. Per the germline V gene, CDR1 is SGHNT and CDR2 is YYREEE (reference sequence). The ends lost 4 bases at V and 0 bases at J; junction bases unmatched: 3. The authors' processing: By means of reference gene primer amplification, nucleated cell counts were estimated. The repertoire was sequenced with immunoSEQ multiplex PCR; TCRdb's copy has only in-frame clones and lacks some. The V and J calls and the clone size are those of that table, but D and trimming were determined from the DNA. The repertoire has some 180,000 clones, about four fifths of them found once; the top ten carry around 3.1%.

This TCR was sampled from a woman aged 30 to 39 who had been exposed to COVID-19. The chain has TRBV5-4 and TRBJ1-2; 7 bases are a match to TRBD1. The sequencing sample was made of PBMCs or T cells enriched from blood (not recorded which). CDR3 coding DNA: TGTGCCAGCAGCCGGACAGGACCTAACTATGGCTACACCTTC. Protein product: CASSRTGPNYGYTF.